Listed below are T cell receptor beta chains from one sample, sequenced in a study of T cell repertoires in cytomegalovirus infection. TCRdb passed the reads through MiXCR, listing each CDR3 protein once. The sample lists under 250,000 distinct CDR3 sequences; around 12% were seen once. The source material was PBMCs. Source of these receptors: a human donor in good health (CMV status not recorded). Some clones in this sample may be carry-over from other donors' samples. The CDR3 runs from the conserved cysteine through the conserved F or W. A row's size may be missing; if present it is once, few, many or a size class.

CASSSPRTGPYTGELFF,TRBV7-2,many
CASSLVGSATDTQYF,TRBV7-3,many
CASSSGQLTEAFF,TRBV7-9,many
CASSLAIGGRTEAFF,TRBV7-2,many
CASSLALAGEDTQYF,TRBV11-2,many
CSVEDTYTEAFF,TRBV29-1,few
CASSLDTIEINQPQHF,TRBV7-2,many
CASSPGTFNTEAFF,TRBV19,once
CASSQVGGLETQYF,TRBV4-3,-
CASSLYQGGEAFF,TRBV11-3,few
CASSERGSYNEQFF,TRBV25-1,-
CAWSPGPEQFF,TRBV30,-
CASSLEQGREQFF,TRBV5-1,-
CASSQDRRERDKNIQYF,TRBV4-3,few
CASSYTGRGVNEQFF,TRBV6-5,many
CSVGGTSQETQYF,TRBV29-1,many
CASRSLADNYGYTF,TRBV6-1,many
CASSYTGPYEQYF,TRBV6-5,-
CASSLGPSYGYTF,TRBV5-1,few
CASSLVSSGETQYF,TRBV7-9,many
CASSPGQISGNTIYF,TRBV7-2,many
CASSSTGADTQYF,TRBV19,many
CASRTPRGEQFF,TRBV28,-
CASSLSRLNTEAFF,TRBV7-9,many
CASSSPTGGNEQFF,TRBV5-5,many
CAISVEGGGSPLHF,TRBV10-3,-
CASWGTGDHGELFF,TRBV2,few
CASGLASLGGLRETQYF,TRBV12-5,-